One and the same sample provided the 30 T cell receptor beta chains below, sequenced in a study of blood T cell repertoires in COVID-19. The data were produced by immunoSEQ multiplex PCR, yet TCRdb's version contains in-frame clones alone and is incomplete. The table records approximately 150,000 clones, over 80% of them present only once. Sequencing was carried out using PBMCs or T cells enriched from blood (not recorded which). The receptors derive from a man in his fifties or sixties who had recovered from COVID-19.

The chain employs TRBV28 and TRBJ1-3, with 10 bases fitting TRBD1. The germline gives CDR1 MDHEN, CDR2 SYDVKM. The V and J ends lost 2 bases and 6 bases, in that order; junction bases with no gene match: 4. This CDR3 comprises 15 residues. CDR3 sequence: CASSLQGTGVNTIYF. CDR3 nucleotide sequence: TGTGCCAGCAGTTTACAGGGGACAGGGGTAAACACCATATATTTT.

The chain couples TRBV5-1 to TRBJ1-2; 8 nucleotides agree with TRBD1. J gave up 3 bases and V 0 bases, and 4 bases lay outside the gene matches. The CDR3 runs to 15 residues. Germline loops: CDR1 SGHRS, CDR2 YFSETQ. CDR3 amino acids: CASSLARTGHYGYTF. CDR3 nucleotides: TGCGCCAGCAGCTTGGCGCGGACAGGGCACTATGGCTACACCTTC. Complete variable domain (other parts from reference TRBV5-1 and TRBJ1-2): KAGVTQTPRYLIKTRGQQVTLSCSPISGHRSVSWYQQTPGQGLQFLFEYFSETQRNKGNFPGRFSGRQFSNSRSEMNVSTLELGDSALYLCASSLARTGHYGYTFGSGTRLTVV.

The chain joins TRBV10-3 to TRBJ2-7; 12 bases fit TRBD2. Germline V gene data show CDR1 as ENHRY and CDR2 as SYGVKD. V gave up 11 bases and J gave up 2 bases; unmatched junction bases: 7. CDR3 length equals 14 residues. CDR3 bases: TGTGCCTCGAGGACTAGCGGGGTAACCTACGAGCAGTACTTC. Its translation is CASRTSGVTYEQYF.

The V call is TRBV5-5, the J call TRBJ1-3; D is perhaps TRBD1 (5 bases). Germline V gives CDR1 SGHKS, CDR2 YYEKEE (reference sequence). This CDR3 region has 14 residues. With 0 bases removed from V and 2 bases from J, the gap between germline ends came to 6 bases. In DNA form, the CDR3 reads TGTGCCAGCAGCTTGGCAGGGACTGGAAACACCATATATTTT. Its protein is CASSLAGTGNTIYF.

This chain connects TRBV4-1 to TRBJ1-6, with D tentatively TRBD1 (6 bases). The CDR3 is 14 residues long. Germline CDR1 is MGHRA and CDR2 is YSYEKL. Trimming left V 1 base short and J 9 bases short, with 10 bases between. CDR3 region: CASSQGRGTSPLHF. The CDR3 nucleotides read TGCGCCAGCAGCCAAGGCAGGGGTACTTCACCCCTCCACTTT.

The chain is built from TRBV18 and TRBJ2-7, with 10 bases that match TRBD2. Trimming removed 2 bases from V and 6 bases from J; junction bases left unmatched: 22. The CDR3 has 20 amino acids. Germline V gives CDR1 KGHSH, CDR2 LQKENI. CDR3 sequence: CASSPFTLRASGRGVSEQYF. CDR3 nucleotide sequence: TGTGCCAGCTCACCATTCACACTACGGGCTAGCGGGAGAGGCGTTTCCGAGCAGTACTTC.

The J gene is TRBJ1-3, the V gene TRBV29-1, with D perhaps TRBD1 (6 bases). The CDR3 spans 13 residues. V was clipped by 7 bases and J by 4 bases, with 14 bases between them. Germline CDR1 SQVTM, CDR2 ANQGSEA. CDR3 sequence reads: CSAQGFGGNTIYF. CDR3 bases: TGCAGCGCTCAGGGGTTCGGAGGAAACACCATATATTTT.

The chain combines TRBV28 with TRBJ1-4; TRBD1 might be the D (5 bases). V was shortened by 8 bases and J by 3 bases, with 10 bases between the two germline ends. The germline V gene encodes CDR1 MDHEN and CDR2 SYDVKM. This CDR3 contains 13 residues. For the CDR3, the DNA is TGTGCCAGCTTCGGGGGAGCTAATGAAAAACTGTTTTTT. Its translation: CASFGGANEKLFF.

This chain connects TRBV6-1 to TRBJ1-3; no clear D. V was pared by 3 bases and J by 0 bases, with 3 bases between. The CDR3 extends over 13 amino acids. CDR1 and CDR2 from the germline V gene are MNHNS and SASEGT. The CDR3 region is CASSESSGNTIYF. DNA of the CDR3: TGTGCCAGCAGTGAGAGCTCTGGAAACACCATATATTTT.

The chain is built from TRBV5-8 and TRBJ1-6, with D hard to call. Germline assignment: CDR1 SGHTS and CDR2 YDEGEE. The V gene lost 3 bases and the J gene lost 7 bases, with 5 bases spanning the gap. CDR3 length equals 12 residues. CDR3 loop: CASSSENSPLHF. The DNA for the CDR3 is TGTGCCAGCAGCTCGGAGAATTCACCCCTCCACTTT.

This clone was recorded a few times. The V gene is TRBV5-6, the J gene TRBJ2-2; 10 positions agree with TRBD2. CDR1 is SGHDT, CDR2 YYEEEE, per germline. The ends lost 5 bases at V and 1 base at J; junction bases unmatched: 5. The CDR3 length is 16 residues. CDR3 sequence reads: CASRHRLAGNTGELFF. The CDR3 region has the DNA TGTGCCAGCAGACACCGACTAGCGGGGAACACCGGGGAGCTGTTTTTT.

This chain joins TRBV21-1 and TRBJ1-2; the table assigns TRBD1, which was not confirmed against the DNA. TRBV21-1 is recorded as a pseudogene. This CDR3 contains 14 residues. For the CDR3, the DNA is TGTGCCAGCCTGGAAGGGGGAAGGGGCTATGGCTACACCTTC. Protein sequence: CASLEGGRGYGYTF.

CDR3 in amino acids: CATSRVGGEDTDTQYF. DNA for the CDR3: TGTGCCACCAGCAGAGTGGGTGGGGAGGACACAGATACGCAGTATTTT. J is TRBJ2-3 and V is TRBV15, with D perhaps TRBD2 (6 bases). V lost 1 base to trimming and J lost 2 bases, with 13 bases between them. There are 16 residues in the CDR3. Per germline, CDR1 LNHNV and CDR2 YYDKDF (reference sequence).

The chain joins TRBV6-1 to TRBJ1-6; D possibly corresponds to TRBD1 (6 bases). V was pared by 0 bases and J by 8 bases, with 14 bases between. CDR3 size: 16 residues. CDR1 is MNHNS, CDR2 SASEGT, per germline. The CDR3 loop is CASSEAGAGAYSPLHF. CDR3 coding DNA: TGTGCCAGCAGTGAAGCGGGGGCAGGGGCCTATTCACCCCTCCACTTT.

The V and J genes are TRBV23-1 and TRBJ1-5; a possible D gene is TRBD1 (5 bases). TRBV23-1 is identified as an open reading frame with a role that is uncertain. The V end lost 5 bases, the J end lost 5 bases, and 19 bases lay between the germline ends. The CDR3 covers 16 residues. The CDR3 here is CASSGPGEDRDQPQHF. The CDR3 DNA follows: TGCGCCAGCAGTGGCCCGGGGGAAGACAGAGATCAGCCCCAGCATTTT.

CDR3 nucleotide sequence: TGTGCCAGCTCGCCAGGGACTAGCGGGAGGATCAATGAGCAGTTCTTC. It codes for CASSPGTSGRINEQFF. The chain uses TRBV18 and TRBJ2-1, with 15 bases identical to TRBD2. Germline V gives CDR1 KGHSH, CDR2 LQKENI. Trimming removed 6 bases from V and 6 bases from J; junction bases left unmatched: 6. The CDR3 length is 16 residues.

This chain uses TRBV28 with TRBJ2-1; 14 bases line up with TRBD2. CDR3 length: 15 residues. V was pared by 4 bases and J by 9 bases, with 5 bases of the junction left unmatched. The germline CDR1 and CDR2 sequences are MDHEN and SYDVKM. The CDR3 region has the DNA TGTGCCAGCAGTTACGGGACTAGCGGGAGAGGTGAGCAGTTCTTC. Translated: CASSYGTSGRGEQFF.

The rearrangement uses TRBV5-1 and TRBJ1-1; 7 nucleotides line up with TRBD1. The V gene's germline CDR1 is SGHRS and CDR2 YFSETQ. V shed 0 bases and J 0 bases; nucleotides not matched to a gene: 8. The CDR3 length is 17 residues. Written as DNA, the CDR3 is TGCGCCAGCAGCTTGGGCCGGGACAGCTACTTGAACACTGAAGCTTTCTTT. Translation gives CASSLGRDSYLNTEAFF.

The chain employs TRBV11-2 and TRBJ1-4; D uncertain. The V end was cut by 2 bases, the J end by 3 bases, with 7 bases between. This CDR3 has 14 residues. The germline gives CDR1 SGHAT, CDR2 FQNNGV. DNA of the CDR3: TGTGCCAGCAGCTTATTCGGTCCTAATGAAAAACTGTTTTTT. It codes for CASSLFGPNEKLFF.

The V and J genes are TRBV23-1 and TRBJ2-5, with a tentative D call TRBD1 (6 bases). TRBV23-1 is recorded as an ORF, its role being uncertain. V was cut by 10 bases and J by 3 bases, with 9 bases left in between. The CDR3 sequence is 11 residues long. The CDR3 reads CAKQGKETQYF. The CDR3 region has the DNA TGCGCCAAACAGGGAAAAGAGACCCAGTACTTC.

This sequence joins TRBV10-1 and TRBJ1-2; D unresolved. Germline values: CDR1 WNHNN, CDR2 SYGVQD (reference sequence). The ends were cut back, 3 bases at V and 9 bases at J, with 14 bases in the middle. The CDR3 contains 13 residues. CDR3 amino acids: CASSDLPTGSYTF. In DNA, the CDR3 is TGCGCCAGCAGTGACCTCCCGACTGGTAGCTACACCTTC.

V is TRBV9 and J is TRBJ2-2; no clear D gene. Trimming left V 0 bases short and J 1 base short, with 10 bases between. CDR1 is SGDLS and CDR2 is YYNGEE in the germline V gene. CDR3 length equals 16 residues. The CDR3 DNA reads TGTGCCAGCAGCGTAGGGCGGTCACTGAACACCGGGGAGCTGTTTTTT. Translation gives CASSVGRSLNTGELFF.

The J gene is TRBJ1-6, the V gene TRBV2, with TRBD1 matching over 7 bases. The CDR3 sequence is 14 residues long. Losses at the gene ends were 4 bases for V and 9 bases for J; bases not matched to a gene: 6. CDR1 is SNHLY, CDR2 FYNNEI, per germline. The CDR3 DNA reads TGTGCCAGCAGTGTTGCAGGGGGTAGTTCACCCCTCCACTTT. Encoded protein: CASSVAGGSSPLHF. Filled out from reference TRBV2 and TRBJ1-6, the complete variable domain reads EPEVTQTPSHQVTQMGQEVILRCVPISNHLYFYWYRQILGQKVEFLVSFYNNEISEKSEIFDDQFSVERPDGSNFTLKIRSTKLEDSAMYFCASSVAGGSSPLHFGNGTRLTVT.

This clone has a single count. The rearrangement links TRBV30 to TRBJ1-6; D ambiguous. CDR3 size: 13 residues. Germline V gene sequence: CDR1 GTSNPN, CDR2 SVGIG (reference sequence). The V gene lost 0 bases and the J gene lost 7 bases, with 7 bases spanning the gap. CDR3: CAWSVGGNSPLHF. In nucleotides, the CDR3 is TGTGCCTGGAGTGTGGGAGGGAATTCACCCCTCCACTTT.

The rearrangement uses TRBV28 and TRBJ2-1; 10 bases are shared with TRBD1. Trimming removed 6 bases from V and 7 bases from J; junction bases left unmatched: 9. The CDR3 covers 15 residues. The germline V gene has CDR1 MDHEN and CDR2 SYDVKM. CDR3 coding DNA: TGTGCCAGCAGGATTCCGGGACAGGGGAGGAATGAGCAGTTCTTC. Amino acids: CASRIPGQGRNEQFF.

This clone appeared once. The chain employs TRBV28 and TRBJ1-2; D is undetermined. Germline V gives CDR1 MDHEN, CDR2 SYDVKM. The CDR3 is made up of 13 amino acids. V lost 6 bases and J 8 bases, leaving 16 bases between the germline ends. The CDR3 spells CASSRGHPGGYTF. In DNA, the CDR3 is TGTGCCAGCAGCCGGGGTCATCCGGGAGGCTACACCTTC.

The J gene is TRBJ2-5, the V gene TRBV19; unclear D gene. The CDR3 is 14 amino acids. Germline loops: CDR1 LNHDA, CDR2 SQIVND (reference sequence). The V gene lost 1 base and the J gene lost 2 bases, with 8 bases spanning the gap. The CDR3 DNA reads as TGTGCCAGTAGTATAGGACTCCCTCAAGAGACCCAGTACTTC. Its translation: CASSIGLPQETQYF.

This clone appeared once. This sequence joins TRBV2 and TRBJ1-5, with D possibly matching TRBD1 (6 bases). This CDR3 region has 13 residues. Germline CDR1 is SNHLY and CDR2 is FYNNEI. Trimming shortened V by 7 bases and J by 4 bases, and 11 bases separated the two germline ends. CDR3 coding DNA: TGTGCCAGCAACCGGGACACAAATCAGCCCCAGCATTTT. Amino acid sequence: CASNRDTNQPQHF.

V and J are TRBV19 and TRBJ1-5; D possibly corresponds to TRBD1 (6 bases). CDR1 is LNHDA, CDR2 SQIVND, per germline (reference sequence). Trimming left V 7 bases short and J 2 bases short, with 18 bases between. The CDR3 spans 16 residues. The CDR3 here is CASTTTGGGGNQPQHF. The CDR3 DNA follows: TGTGCCAGTACTACTACAGGCGGGGGCGGCAATCAGCCCCAGCATTTT.

The chain has TRBV18 and TRBJ2-5, with 8 bases that match TRBD1. CDR1 and CDR2 (germline): KGHSH, LQKENI. The CDR3 sequence is 14 residues long. Trimming at V came to 3 bases and at J to 5 bases, leaving 5 bases not matched to a gene. CDR3: CASSPGTGLETQYF. The CDR3 nucleotides read TGTGCCAGCTCACCCGGGACAGGCTTGGAGACCCAGTACTTC. The complete variable domain, with remaining parts taken from reference TRBV18 and TRBJ2-5, reads NAGVMQNPRHLVRRRGQEARLRCSPMKGHSHVYWYRQLPEEGLKFMVYLQKENIIDESGMPKERFSAEFPKEGPSILRIQQVVRGDSAAYFCASSPGTGLETQYFGPGTRLLVL.